A single TCR beta chain is shown here with its context. These data are taken from a study of technical replicates of blood from a few donors. V lost 6 bases and J 9 bases, leaving 21 bases between the germline ends. The CDR3 runs 15 residues. Germline assignment: CDR1 MRHNA and CDR2 SNTAGT. TCRdb's copy holds only in-frame clones and misses some; the assay was immunoSEQ multiplex PCR. In the table there are approximately 51,000 clones, about 94% of which are singletons. This receptor was identified in a human donor in good health. Some clones in this sample may be carry-over from other donors' samples. The rearrangement links TRBV6-4 to TRBJ2-1; D is undetermined. Material for sequencing was PBMCs. CDR3 loop: CASRIEIGWAIEQFF. Written as DNA, the CDR3 is TGTGCCAGCAGGATCGAAATCGGCTGGGCGATTGAGCAGTTCTTC.